Presented here are 2 T cell receptor beta chains from one specimen sequenced in a study of blood T cell repertoires in COVID-19. Sequencing used immunoSEQ multiplex PCR; TCRdb keeps in-frame clones, though not all of them. The sample has a few hundred thousand clones, less than 90% seen once. Sequenced sample: peripheral blood. The receptors shown here come from a woman in her fifties or sixties who had recovered from COVID-19.

The rearrangement uses TRBV5-6 and TRBJ2-2; 11 bases are a match to TRBD1. Germline V CDR1 and CDR2: SGHDT, YYEEEE. V was clipped by 4 bases and J by 4 bases; unmatched bases: 6. The CDR3 is made up of 16 amino acids. The CDR3 bases are TGTGCCAGCAGCCCGGACAGGGGGCTGGTCACCGGGGAGCTGTTTTTT. This translates into CASSPDRGLVTGELFF. The full variable domain, with the rest looked up from reference TRBV5-6 and TRBJ2-2, is DAGVTQSPTHLIKTRGQQVTLRCSPKSGHDTVSWYQQALGQGPQFIFQYYEEEERQRGNFPDRFSGHQFPNYSSELNVNALLLGDSALYLCASSPDRGLVTGELFFGEGSRLTVL.

The CDR3: CASSFSGVNYGYTF. CDR3 bases: TGTGCCAGCAGCTTTTCGGGGGTCAACTATGGCTACACCTTC. The chain employs TRBV7-2 and TRBJ1-2, with TRBD1 as a possible D gene (5 bases). The CDR3 loop spans 14 amino acids. Per germline, CDR1 SGHTA and CDR2 FQGNSA. Trimming cost V 3 bases and J 2 bases, with 10 bases left between them.